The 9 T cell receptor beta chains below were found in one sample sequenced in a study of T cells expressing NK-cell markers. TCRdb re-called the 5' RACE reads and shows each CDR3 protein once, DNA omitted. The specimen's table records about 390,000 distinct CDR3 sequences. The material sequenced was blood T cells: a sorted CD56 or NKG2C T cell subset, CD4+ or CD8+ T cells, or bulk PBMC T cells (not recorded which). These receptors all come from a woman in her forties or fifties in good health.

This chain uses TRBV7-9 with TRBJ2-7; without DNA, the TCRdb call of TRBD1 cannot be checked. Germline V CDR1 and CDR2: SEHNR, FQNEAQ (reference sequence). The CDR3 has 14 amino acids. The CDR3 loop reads CASSRQGLTYEQYF.

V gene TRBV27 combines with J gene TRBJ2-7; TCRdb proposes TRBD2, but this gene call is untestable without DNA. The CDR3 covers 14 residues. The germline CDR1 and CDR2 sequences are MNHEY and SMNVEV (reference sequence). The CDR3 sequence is CASGIAGGLYEQYF.

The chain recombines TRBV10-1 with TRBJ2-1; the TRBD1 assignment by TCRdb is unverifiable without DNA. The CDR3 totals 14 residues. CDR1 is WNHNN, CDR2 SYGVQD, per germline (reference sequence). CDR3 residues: CASTPRTLGAEQFF.

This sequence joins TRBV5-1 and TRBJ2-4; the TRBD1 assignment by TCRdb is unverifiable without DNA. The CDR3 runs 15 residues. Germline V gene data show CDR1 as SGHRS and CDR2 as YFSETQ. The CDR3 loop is CASSSRGTSKNIQYF.

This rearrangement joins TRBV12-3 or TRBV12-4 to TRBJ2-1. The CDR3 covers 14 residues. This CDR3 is CASSLKPLYNEQFF.

The CDR3 sequence: CSARGTSVGNEQFF. The chain links TRBV20-1 to TRBJ2-1; TCRdb proposes TRBD2, but this gene call is untestable without DNA. CDR3 length: 14 amino acids. Germline V gives CDR1 DFQATT, CDR2 SNEGSKA (reference sequence).

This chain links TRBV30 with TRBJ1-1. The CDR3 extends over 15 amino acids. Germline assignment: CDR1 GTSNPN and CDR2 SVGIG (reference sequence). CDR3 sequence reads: CAWSLWVAGNTEAFF.

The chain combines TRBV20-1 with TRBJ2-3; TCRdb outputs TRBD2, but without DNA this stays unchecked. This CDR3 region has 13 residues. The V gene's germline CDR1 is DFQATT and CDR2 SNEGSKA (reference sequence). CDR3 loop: CSARLAERDTQYF.

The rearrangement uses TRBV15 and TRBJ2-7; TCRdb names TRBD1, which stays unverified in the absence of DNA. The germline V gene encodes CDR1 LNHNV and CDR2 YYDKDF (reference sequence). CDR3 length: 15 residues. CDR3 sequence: CATSGRGPRRYEQYF.